This entry lists 10 T cell receptor beta chains sequenced from one sample in a study of blood T cell repertoires in COVID-19. Clones were sequenced by immunoSEQ multiplex PCR, and TCRdb holds only the in-frame ones, with some missing. The sample shows about 300,000 clones, 85% to 90% of them seen only once. The sample taken for sequencing was PBMCs or T cells enriched from blood (not recorded which). These receptors all come from a woman aged 18-29 years who had recovered from COVID-19.

This clone was recorded only once. The V call is TRBV21-1, the J call TRBJ2-4; the table's D gene call, TRBD2, was not cross checked with the DNA. TRBV21-1 is reported as a pseudogene. The CDR3 is 16 residues long. As DNA, the CDR3 is TGTGCCAGCAGCAGCACTAGCGAGTGGGCCAAAAACATTCAGTACTTC. As protein: CASSSTSEWAKNIQYF.

V and J are TRBV11-2 and TRBJ1-1, with D perhaps matching TRBD1 (6 bases). V was trimmed by 4 bases and J by 4 bases, leaving 19 bases between them. The CDR3 is 16 amino acids. Germline-derived CDR1 and CDR2 are SGHAT and FQNNGV. CDR3 sequence reads: CASSSAITGRITEAFF. Written as DNA, the CDR3 is TGTGCCAGCAGCTCTGCCATCACAGGGCGGATCACTGAAGCTTTCTTT. The entire variable domain, with the rest obtained from reference TRBV11-2 and TRBJ1-1, is as follows: EAGVAQSPRYKIIEKRQSVAFWCNPISGHATLYWYQQILGQGPKLLIQFQNNGVVDDSQLPKDRFSAERLKGVDSTLKIQPAKLEDSAVYLCASSSAITGRITEAFFGQGTRLTVV.

The V call is TRBV29-1, the J call TRBJ2-6, with TRBD1 identical over 10 bases. V shed 7 bases, J shed 1 base, and the junction held 4 bases outside the gene matches. CDR1 and CDR2 (germline): SQVTM, ANQGSEA. The CDR3 sequence is 15 residues long. CDR3: CSAGTGVSGANVLTF. The CDR3 nucleotides are TGCAGCGCCGGGACAGGGGTGTCTGGGGCCAACGTCCTGACTTTC.

V usage is TRBV2 and J usage is TRBJ2-3, with D unclear. Between the trimmed V and J ends, which lost 6 bases and 2 bases, there was a span of 12 bases. Germline CDR1 and CDR2: SNHLY and FYNNEI. This CDR3 spans 14 amino acids. CDR3 coding DNA: TGTGCCAGCAGCGTTCAAGAACACACAGATACGCAGTATTTT. It specifies CASSVQEHTDTQYF.

This chain uses TRBV12-3 or TRBV12-4 with TRBJ1-2; 7 nucleotides match TRBD1. This CDR3 contains 13 residues. V shed 2 bases, J shed 8 bases, and the junction held 5 bases outside the gene matches. CDR3 in DNA: TGTGCCAGCAGTTTAACAGGGGTAGGGGGCTACACCTTC. Amino acids: CASSLTGVGGYTF.

The rearrangement links TRBV3-1 (or the pseudogene TRBV3-2) to TRBJ1-2; 8 positions match TRBD1. Unmatched junction bases numbered 10, after V lost 0 bases and J lost 7 bases. The CDR3 is 16 residues long. Germline V lookup: CDR1 LGHDT, CDR2 YNNKEL (reference sequence). The CDR3 sequence is CASSQDLGQGGGGYTF. For the CDR3, the DNA is TGTGCCAGCAGCCAAGATCTAGGACAGGGCGGTGGTGGCTACACCTTC.

This chain joins TRBV2 and TRBJ2-1; 7 positions match TRBD2. Germline lookup yields CDR1 SNHLY and CDR2 FYNNEI. The V gene end was trimmed by 7 bases and the J gene end by 0 bases; junction bases not matched to a gene: 9. The CDR3 sequence is 16 residues long. The CDR3 sequence is CASNGEAGRSYNEQFF. The CDR3 nucleotides are TGTGCCAGCAATGGGGAAGCGGGACGCTCCTACAATGAGCAGTTCTTC.

This chain uses TRBV19 with TRBJ2-3, with 7 bases lining up with TRBD2. Germline CDR1 reads LNHDA; CDR2 reads SQIVND (reference sequence). Trimming removed 3 bases from V and 6 bases from J; junction bases left unmatched: 6. The length of the CDR3 is 14 residues. The CDR3 is CASSISGGRDTQYF. CDR3 in DNA: TGTGCCAGTAGTATCTCGGGAGGCCGTGATACGCAGTATTTT. Using reference TRBV19 and TRBJ2-3 for the parts outside the CDR3, the full variable domain is DGGITQSPKYLFRKEGQNVTLSCEQNLNHDAMYWYRQDPGQGLRLIYYSQIVNDFQKGDIAEGYSVSREKKESFPLTVTSAQKNPTAFYLCASSISGGRDTQYFGPGTRLTVL.

The V and J genes are TRBV10-3 and TRBJ1-3; D unresolved. This CDR3 is 13 amino acids long. Trimming stripped 4 bases from V and 4 bases from J, with 8 bases between. Germline-derived CDR1 and CDR2 are ENHRY and SYGVKD. CDR3 loop: CAISAPRGNTIYF. CDR3 bases: TGTGCCATCAGTGCTCCCCGGGGAAACACCATATATTTT.

The chain carries TRBV6-5 and TRBJ1-2; 7 positions match TRBD1. Trimming cost V 5 bases and J 8 bases; bases outside gene matches: 5. CDR3 length: 12 residues. The germline V gene has CDR1 MNHEY and CDR2 SVGAGI. This chain's CDR3 is CASSKTGVGYTF. CDR3 DNA: TGTGCCAGCAGTAAAACAGGGGTGGGCTACACCTTC.